The 10 T cell receptor beta chains listed next were all sequenced from one sample in a study of response to subunit inactivated influenza vaccine. TCRdb recomputed calls from the RT-PCR reads with MiXCR, one row per CDR3 protein. The top ten hold under 30% of the sample, which has some 190,000 distinct CDR3 sequences, under 15% seen once. The sequencing used CD8+ T cells sorted from PBMCs, collected around 5 days after vaccination. These TCRs come from a man aged 45 to 65 who received an inactivated influenza vaccine.

Many counts were recorded for this clonotype. This sequence joins TRBV6-2 or TRBV6-3 and TRBJ1-2; the D is unclear. From germline, CDR1 is MNHEY and CDR2 SVGEGT. The length of the CDR3 is 14 residues. The germline V and J ends were trimmed by 7 bases and 0 bases, with 12 bases remaining between them. In DNA form, the CDR3 reads TGTGCCAGCACAGCGGGAGCATCTAACTATGGCTACACCTTC. Translating gives CASTAGASNYGYTF.

In its sample, this clonotype was seen a few times. The rearrangement uses TRBV4-1 and TRBJ2-7; TRBD2 matches at 9 bases. V shed 0 bases, J shed 5 bases, and the junction held 8 bases outside the gene matches. CDR3 size: 16 residues. Germline V gene sequence: CDR1 MGHRA, CDR2 YSYEKL. CDR3 DNA sequence: TGCGCCAGCAGCCAAGAGGGCCTAGCGGGGTTAGACGAGCAGTACTTC. Protein sequence: CASSQEGLAGLDEQYF.

This chain connects TRBV7-9 to TRBJ2-1; D ambiguous. Deletions cut 10 bases from V and 1 base from J, with 20 bases between. Germline assignment: CDR1 SEHNR and CDR2 FQNEAQ (reference sequence). The CDR3 extends over 16 amino acids. Here the CDR3 DNA reads TGTGCCATCATTTATCCCGCGAATGGTTCCTACAATGAGCAGTTCTTC. Its protein is CAIIYPANGSYNEQFF.

In this sample, this clonotype turned up many times. V usage is TRBV4-2 and J usage is TRBJ1-5, with D hard to call. Germline V gene lookup returns CDR1 LGHNA and CDR2 YNFKEQ. The V and J ends lost 1 base and 0 bases respectively, with 4 bases between them. The CDR3 length is 14 residues. CDR3 in amino acids: CASSQANSNQPQHF. CDR3 in DNA: TGTGCCAGCAGCCAAGCCAATAGCAATCAGCCCCAGCATTTT.

This clonotype was found many times. The chain combines TRBV13 with TRBJ2-1, with D perhaps TRBD2 (6 bases). This CDR3 spans 13 amino acids. V lost 0 bases and J 7 bases, leaving 7 bases between the germline ends. From germline, CDR1 is PRHDT and CDR2 FYEKMQ (reference sequence). CDR3 region: CASSLGGRNEQFF. DNA for the CDR3: TGTGCCAGCAGCTTAGGGGGGAGGAATGAGCAGTTCTTC.

A few counts support this clonotype. V usage is TRBV4-3 and J usage is TRBJ2-3, with D possibly being TRBD2 (5 bases). The germline V gene has CDR1 LGHNA and CDR2 YSLEER. V was pared by 4 bases and J by 4 bases, with 9 bases between. The CDR3 extends over 13 amino acids. The CDR3 DNA sequence: TGCGCCAGCAGCCCACTACTAGCAGATACGCAGTATTTT. The encoded protein is CASSPLLADTQYF.

This clonotype was observed a few times. The chain combines TRBV19 with TRBJ2-7, with TRBD1 as a possible D gene (6 bases). Germline V CDR1 and CDR2: LNHDA, SQIVND (reference sequence). Trimming cost V 10 bases and J 3 bases, with 22 bases left between them. The CDR3 has 15 residues. The CDR3 DNA reads TGTGCCACCGCTCCGGGACACATAAAATACTACGAGCAGTACTTC. The encoded protein is CATAPGHIKYYEQYF. The full variable domain, with the rest looked up from reference TRBV19 and TRBJ2-7, is DGGITQSPKYLFRKEGQNVTLSCEQNLNHDAMYWYRQDPGQGLRLIYYSQIVNDFQKGDIAEGYSVSREKKESFPLTVTSAQKNPTAFYLCATAPGHIKYYEQYFGPGTRLTVT.

As DNA, the CDR3 is TGTGCCAGCAGCCCAAGGGGGAGGAACACTGAAGCTTTCTTT. Translating it yields CASSPRGRNTEAFF. The chain couples TRBV21-1 to TRBJ1-1; TRBD1 is the table's D call, not checked against the DNA. TRBV21-1 is a pseudogene. This CDR3 has 14 amino acids.

This clonotype showed up many times. This chain uses TRBV24-1 with TRBJ2-1, with TRBD2 matching over 9 bases. This CDR3 region has 19 residues. Germline trimming cut 2 bases from V and 6 bases from J; bases unmatched to any gene: 16. Germline CDR1 and CDR2: KGHDR and SFDVKD. The CDR3 bases are TGTGCCACCAGTGATTGGCTTGCTAGCGGGACAACGAAACGCAATGAGCAGTTCTTC. Translating gives CATSDWLASGTTKRNEQFF.

The V and J genes are TRBV4-3 and TRBJ2-1; maybe TRBD1 (5 bases). Germline CDR1 is LGHNA and CDR2 is YSLEER. CDR3 size: 15 residues. With 4 bases removed from V and 10 bases from J, the gap between germline ends came to 20 bases. The CDR3 is CASSPYNPRVGEQFF. The CDR3 DNA reads as TGCGCCAGCAGCCCCTACAACCCCAGGGTGGGAGAGCAGTTCTTC.